This T cell receptor (beta chain) was retrieved from a study of long-term antiretroviral therapy in people with HIV. V dropped 6 bases and J dropped 7 bases, with 16 bases sitting between them. CDR1 is MRHNA, CDR2 SNTAGT, per germline. This CDR3 spans 14 amino acids. With survey level as its setting, the immunoSEQ assay was v3.0. Clones were sequenced by immunoSEQ multiplex PCR, and TCRdb holds only the in-frame ones, with some missing. The sample consists of 15,000 to 20,000 clones, around 96% of them appearing once. Participants who had HIV were, without exception, treated in the United States. Study conclusions and caveats: Within the repertoire, clones expanded before ART were dominant at all time points. CDR3 length ranges were narrower in HIV repertoires than in controls. Information pertaining to ART adherence, viral resistance or therapeutic modifications was not obtained.

This clone was seen a handful of times. What it recognizes is unknown. The receptor's source is a man aged 25-45 years with HIV. This specimen was unsorted PBMCs, taken less than 11 years after starting antiretroviral therapy. This chain joins TRBV6-4 and TRBJ2-1, with D possibly being TRBD2 (5 bases). CDR3 residues: CASSHGQEENEQFF. The CDR3 nucleotides are TGTGCCAGCAGCCACGGCCAGGAGGAGAATGAGCAGTTCTTC.